Sequencing of this T cell receptor (beta chain) was carried out in a study of spatial heterogeneity in lung cancer. Study overall: Fewer alpha-chain than beta-chain sequences were consistently detected.

Germline V CDR1 and CDR2: SQVTM, ANQGSEA. The ends were cut back, 7 bases at V and 2 bases at J, with 14 bases in the middle. The CDR3 is 13 amino acids. There are many counts of this clonotype. Individually, TCR cDNA molecules were each labelled with a unique molecular identifier. TCRdb re-analysed the 5' RACE reads in MiXCR, keeping a single row per CDR3 protein. The sample carries roughly 80,000 distinct CDR3 sequences, approximately 8.1% recorded once. The time point here: sample taken at primary tumor resection. The donor group consisted of roughly 70 patients who had untreated, early-stage non-small cell lung cancer. Whole RNA came from tumor, nontumor lung or frozen PBMC and was sequenced without being sorted.

This receptor was obtained from a male donor with early-stage non-small cell lung cancer. The V gene is TRBV29-1, the J gene TRBJ2-5, with D perhaps TRBD1 or TRBD2 (5 bases each). Sample: PBMCs, taken at surgery. In nucleotides, the CDR3 is TGCAGCGCCGGGACCGGGCCTCAAGAGACCCAGTACTTC. Its protein product is CSAGTGPQETQYF.